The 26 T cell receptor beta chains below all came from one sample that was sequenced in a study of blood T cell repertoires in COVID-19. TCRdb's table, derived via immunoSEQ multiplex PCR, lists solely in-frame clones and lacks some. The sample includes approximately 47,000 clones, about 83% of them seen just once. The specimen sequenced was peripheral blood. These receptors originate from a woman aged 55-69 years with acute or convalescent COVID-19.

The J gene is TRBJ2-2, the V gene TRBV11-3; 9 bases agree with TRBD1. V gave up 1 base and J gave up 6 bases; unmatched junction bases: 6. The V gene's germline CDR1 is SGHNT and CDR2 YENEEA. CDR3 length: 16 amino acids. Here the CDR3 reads CASSLAGTGYPGELFF. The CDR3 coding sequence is TGTGCCAGCAGCTTAGCCGGGACAGGGTACCCCGGGGAGCTGTTTTTT.

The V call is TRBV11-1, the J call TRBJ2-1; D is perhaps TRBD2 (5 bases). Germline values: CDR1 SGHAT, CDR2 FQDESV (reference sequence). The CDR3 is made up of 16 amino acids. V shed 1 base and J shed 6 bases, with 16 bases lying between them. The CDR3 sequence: CASSLGGWTPSNEQFF. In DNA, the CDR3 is TGTGCCAGCAGCTTAGGCGGGTGGACCCCATCCAATGAGCAGTTCTTC.

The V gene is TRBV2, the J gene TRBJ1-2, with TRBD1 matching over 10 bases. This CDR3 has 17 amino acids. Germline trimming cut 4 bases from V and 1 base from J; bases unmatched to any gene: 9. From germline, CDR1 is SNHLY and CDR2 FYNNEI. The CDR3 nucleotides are TGTGCCAGCAGTGTATCGACAGGGGGCATGGGTAACTATGGCTACACCTTC. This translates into CASSVSTGGMGNYGYTF.

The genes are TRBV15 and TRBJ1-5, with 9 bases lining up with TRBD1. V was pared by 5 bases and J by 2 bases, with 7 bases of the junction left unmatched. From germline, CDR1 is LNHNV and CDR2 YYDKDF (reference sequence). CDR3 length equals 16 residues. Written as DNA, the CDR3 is TGTGCCACCAGCGGAGGGCGGGACAGGGGCAATCAGCCCCAGCATTTT. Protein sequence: CATSGGRDRGNQPQHF.

The CDR3 sequence is CASLRRDSGWSEAFF. CDR3 nucleotides: TGTGCCAGCCTTCGGAGGGACAGCGGGTGGTCTGAAGCTTTCTTT. V gene TRBV19 combines with J gene TRBJ1-1; 7 positions match TRBD1. Losses at the gene ends were 9 bases for V and 6 bases for J; bases not matched to a gene: 16. The CDR3 runs 15 residues. Germline V gene lookup returns CDR1 LNHDA and CDR2 SQIVND (reference sequence). Combining the CDR3 with reference TRBV19 and TRBJ1-1 gives the whole variable domain DGGITQSPKYLFRKEGQNVTLSCEQNLNHDAMYWYRQDPGQGLRLIYYSQIVNDFQKGDIAEGYSVSREKKESFPLTVTSAQKNPTAFYLCASLRRDSGWSEAFFGQGTRLTVV.

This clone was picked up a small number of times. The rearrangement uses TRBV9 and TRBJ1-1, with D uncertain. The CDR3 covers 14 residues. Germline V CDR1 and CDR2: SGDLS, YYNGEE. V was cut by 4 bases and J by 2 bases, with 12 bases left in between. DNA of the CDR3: TGTGCCAGCAGCCCGTATCGGGTCAACACTGAAGCTTTCTTT. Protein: CASSPYRVNTEAFF.

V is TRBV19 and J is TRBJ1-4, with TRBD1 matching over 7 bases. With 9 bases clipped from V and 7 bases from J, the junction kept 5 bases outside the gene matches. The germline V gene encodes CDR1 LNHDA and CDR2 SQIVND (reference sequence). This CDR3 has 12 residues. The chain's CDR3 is CASRDRGEKLFF. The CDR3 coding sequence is TGTGCCAGCCGGGACAGAGGTGAAAAACTGTTTTTT.

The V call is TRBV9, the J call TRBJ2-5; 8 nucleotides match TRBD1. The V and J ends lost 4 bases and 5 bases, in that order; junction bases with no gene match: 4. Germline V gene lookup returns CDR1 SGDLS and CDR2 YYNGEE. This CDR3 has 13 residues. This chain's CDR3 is CASSQGARETQYF. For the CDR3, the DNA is TGTGCCAGCAGCCAGGGGGCACGGGAGACCCAGTACTTC.

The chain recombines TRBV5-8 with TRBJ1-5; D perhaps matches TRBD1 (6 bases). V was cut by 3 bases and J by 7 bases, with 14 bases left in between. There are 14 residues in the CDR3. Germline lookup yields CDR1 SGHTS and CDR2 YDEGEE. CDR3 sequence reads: CASSSRQVRQPQHF. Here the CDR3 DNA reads TGTGCCAGCAGCTCCAGACAGGTACGGCAGCCCCAGCATTTT.

CDR3 protein: CAISWDRNEQYF. DNA of the CDR3: TGTGCCATCAGTTGGGACAGGAACGAGCAGTACTTC. The rearrangement uses TRBV10-3 and TRBJ2-7; 8 bases match TRBD1. The germline V gene encodes CDR1 ENHRY and CDR2 SYGVKD. With 5 bases clipped from V and 5 bases from J, the junction kept 2 bases outside the gene matches. This CDR3 is built from 12 residues.

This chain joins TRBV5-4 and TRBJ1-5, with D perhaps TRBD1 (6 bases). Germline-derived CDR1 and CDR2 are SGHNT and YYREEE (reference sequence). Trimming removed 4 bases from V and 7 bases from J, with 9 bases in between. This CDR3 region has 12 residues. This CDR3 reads CASSAQGQPQHF. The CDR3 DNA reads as TGTGCCAGCAGCGCTCAGGGGCAGCCCCAGCATTTT. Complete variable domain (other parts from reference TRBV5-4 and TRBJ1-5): ETGVTQSPTHLIKTRGQQVTLRCSSQSGHNTVSWYQQALGQGPQFIFQYYREEENGRGNFPPRFSGLQFPNYSSELNVNALELDDSALYLCASSAQGQPQHFGDGTRLSIL.

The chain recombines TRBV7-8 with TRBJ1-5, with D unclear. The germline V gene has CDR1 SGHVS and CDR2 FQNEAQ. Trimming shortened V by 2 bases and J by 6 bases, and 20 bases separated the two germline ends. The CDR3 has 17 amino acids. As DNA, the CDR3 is TGTGCCAGCAGCTTACCAGAGAGACTTAGTACGGGTCAGCCCCAGCATTTT. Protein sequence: CASSLPERLSTGQPQHF.

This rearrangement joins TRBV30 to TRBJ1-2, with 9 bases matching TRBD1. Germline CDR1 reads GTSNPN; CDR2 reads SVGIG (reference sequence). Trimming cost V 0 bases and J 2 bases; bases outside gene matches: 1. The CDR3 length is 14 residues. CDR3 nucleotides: TGTGCCTGGAGTGTAGGGACAGGGAACTATGGCTACACCTTC. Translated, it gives CAWSVGTGNYGYTF.

The DNA for the CDR3 is TGTGCCAGTAGAACTTCGGGACAAACCTACAATGAGCAGTTCTTC. Translation: CASRTSGQTYNEQFF. The chain links TRBV19 to TRBJ2-1; a weak D match, TRBD1 (6 bases). The CDR3 has 15 residues. Trimming took 6 bases from V and 2 from J, leaving 14 bases between them. The germline V gene has CDR1 LNHDA and CDR2 SQIVND (reference sequence).

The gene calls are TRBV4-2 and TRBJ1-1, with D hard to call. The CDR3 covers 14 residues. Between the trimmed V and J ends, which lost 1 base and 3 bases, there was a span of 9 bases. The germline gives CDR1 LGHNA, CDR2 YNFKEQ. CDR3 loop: CASSQVLLDTEAFF. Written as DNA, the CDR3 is TGTGCCAGCAGCCAAGTGCTACTCGACACTGAAGCTTTCTTT.

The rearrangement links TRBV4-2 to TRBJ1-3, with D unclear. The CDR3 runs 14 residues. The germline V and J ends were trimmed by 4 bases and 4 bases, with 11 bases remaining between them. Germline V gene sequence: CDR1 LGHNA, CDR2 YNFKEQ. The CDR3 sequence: CASSPSPRGNTIYF. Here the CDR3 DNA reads TGTGCCAGCAGCCCGTCCCCTCGGGGAAACACCATATATTTT.

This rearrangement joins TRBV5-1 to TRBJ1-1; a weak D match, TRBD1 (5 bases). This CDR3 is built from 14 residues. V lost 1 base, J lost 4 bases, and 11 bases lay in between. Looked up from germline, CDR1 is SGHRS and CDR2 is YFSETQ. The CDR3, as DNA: TGCGCCAGCAGCTTGTCCGGGGGGGTCACTGAAGCTTTCTTT. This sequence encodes CASSLSGGVTEAFF.

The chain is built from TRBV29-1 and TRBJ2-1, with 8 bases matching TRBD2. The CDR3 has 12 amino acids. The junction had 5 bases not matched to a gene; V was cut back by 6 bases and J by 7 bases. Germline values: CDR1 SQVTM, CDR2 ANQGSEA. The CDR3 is CSVSSGWNEQFF. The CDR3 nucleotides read TGCAGCGTGTCTAGCGGGTGGAATGAGCAGTTCTTC.

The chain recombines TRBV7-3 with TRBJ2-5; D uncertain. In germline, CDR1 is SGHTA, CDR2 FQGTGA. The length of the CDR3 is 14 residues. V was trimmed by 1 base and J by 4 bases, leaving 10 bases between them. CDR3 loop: CASSLIGPGETQYF. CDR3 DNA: TGTGCCAGCAGCTTAATTGGTCCGGGAGAGACCCAGTACTTC.

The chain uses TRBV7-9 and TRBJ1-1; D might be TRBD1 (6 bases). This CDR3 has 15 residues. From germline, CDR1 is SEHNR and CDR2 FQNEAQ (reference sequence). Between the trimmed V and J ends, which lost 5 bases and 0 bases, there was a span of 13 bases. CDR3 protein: CASSPKDRLNTEAFF. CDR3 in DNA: TGTGCCAGCAGCCCTAAGGACAGACTGAACACTGAAGCTTTCTTT.

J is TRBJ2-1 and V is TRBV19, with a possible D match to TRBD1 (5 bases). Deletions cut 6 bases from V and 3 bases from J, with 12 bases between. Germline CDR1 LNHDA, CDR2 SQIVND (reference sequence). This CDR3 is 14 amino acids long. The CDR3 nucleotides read TGTGCCAGTAGGGAAAAGGGGCTCTACAATGAGCAGTTCTTC. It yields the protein CASREKGLYNEQFF.

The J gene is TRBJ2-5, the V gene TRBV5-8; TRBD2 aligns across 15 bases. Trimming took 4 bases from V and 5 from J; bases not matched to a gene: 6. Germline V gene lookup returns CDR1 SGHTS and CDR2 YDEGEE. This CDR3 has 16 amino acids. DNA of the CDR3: TGTGCCAGCAGCCCCGGGACTAGCGGGAGGATGGAGACCCAGTACTTC. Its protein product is CASSPGTSGRMETQYF.

Here the CDR3 reads CSVETGGVSSYEQYF. Here the CDR3 DNA reads TGCAGCGTTGAAACAGGGGGAGTGAGCTCCTACGAGCAGTACTTC. V gene TRBV29-1 combines with J gene TRBJ2-7; 8 nucleotides agree with TRBD1. The V gene end was trimmed by 2 bases and the J gene end by 0 bases; junction bases not matched to a gene: 6. Looked up from germline, CDR1 is SQVTM and CDR2 is ANQGSEA. The CDR3 is made up of 15 amino acids.

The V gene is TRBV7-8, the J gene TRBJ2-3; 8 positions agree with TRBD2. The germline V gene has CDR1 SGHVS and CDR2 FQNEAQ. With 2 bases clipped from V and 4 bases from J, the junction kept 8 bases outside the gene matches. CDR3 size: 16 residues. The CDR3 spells CASSLPLADRADTQYF. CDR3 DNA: TGTGCCAGCAGCTTACCACTAGCGGACCGGGCAGATACGCAGTATTTT.

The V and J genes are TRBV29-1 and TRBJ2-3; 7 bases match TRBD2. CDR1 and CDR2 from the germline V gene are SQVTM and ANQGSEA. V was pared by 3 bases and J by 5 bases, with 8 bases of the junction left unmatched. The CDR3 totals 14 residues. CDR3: CSVEGGFVRDTQYF. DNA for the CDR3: TGCAGCGTTGAGGGAGGGTTTGTCCGAGATACGCAGTATTTT.

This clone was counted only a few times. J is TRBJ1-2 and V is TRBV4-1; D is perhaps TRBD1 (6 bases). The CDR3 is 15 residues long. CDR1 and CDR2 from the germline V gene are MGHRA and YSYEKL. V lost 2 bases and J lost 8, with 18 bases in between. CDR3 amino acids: CASSQPMRGEGGYTF. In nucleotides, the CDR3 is TGCGCCAGCAGCCAACCGATGAGGGGGGAGGGCGGCTACACCTTC.